This is a list of T cell receptor beta chains from one sample in a study of blood T cell repertoires in COVID-19. TCRdb keeps only in-frame clones here, not all; method: immunoSEQ multiplex PCR. The sample records 150,000 to 190,000 clones, roughly 84% being singletons. Sequencing was performed on peripheral blood. The receptor set was obtained from a woman aged 55 to 70 with COVID-19, enrolled during active disease. Each CDR3 is given with its conserved first and last residue. The D gene is left open where the match is weak. Some rows mark clone size as missing; the rest say once, few, many or name a class of expanded clone.

>TRBJ2-2|.|.|TRBV5-1
TGCGCCAGCAGCTTACAGGACACCGGGGAGCTGTTTTTT
CASSLQDTGELFF
>TRBJ2-1|TRBD1|.|TRBV24-1
TGTGCCACCAGTGAAACCACAGGGGTAACCTACAATGAGCAGTTCTTC
CATSETTGVTYNEQFF
>TRBJ2-1|.|.|TRBV5-1
TGCGCCAGCAGCTCCTTACTTTACAATGAGCAGTTCTTC
CASSSLLYNEQFF
>TRBJ2-3|TRBD2|.|TRBV5-6
TGTGCCAGCAGCTCAGTAGCGGGAACAGATACGCAGTATTTT
CASSSVAGTDTQYF
>TRBJ1-5|.|.|TRBV4-1
TGCGCCAGCAGCCAAGTTGAGGGTAATCAGCCCCAGCATTTT
CASSQVEGNQPQHF
>TRBJ1-2|TRBD1|.|TRBV6-5
TGTGCCAGCAGTTCCGGGACAGGGGGTTCGTATGGCTACACCTTC
CASSSGTGGSYGYTF
>TRBJ2-1|TRBD2|.|TRBV24-1
TGTGCCACCAGTGATTTGGGCGGGGGGGCCGTTAATGAGCAGTTCTTC
CATSDLGGGAVNEQFF
>TRBJ1-1|.|.|TRBV10-1
TGCGCCAGCAGTGACCACAGGGTTGAGATCACTGAAGCTTTCTTT
CASSDHRVEITEAFF
>TRBJ2-4|TRBD1|few|TRBV18
TGTGCCAGCCGGCCAACAGGGGGAAAAAACATTCAGTACTTC
CASRPTGGKNIQYF
>TRBJ2-2|TRBD1|.|TRBV5-1
TGCGCCAGCAGCCGGGGACAGCCCTCCACCGGGGAGCTGTTTTTT
CASSRGQPSTGELFF
>TRBJ2-2|TRBD1|.|TRBV7-2
TGTGCCAGCAGCTTAAGGGACAGAAATCAGTTCGCGAACACCGGGGAGCTGTTTTTT
CASSLRDRNQFANTGELFF
>TRBJ1-4|.|.|TRBV25-1
TGTGCCAGCAGCCCGGTCGGGGACACCGTAGACGAAAAACTGTTTTTT
CASSPVGDTVDEKLFF
>TRBJ2-5|.|.|TRBV6-5
TGTGCCAGCAGGAAGGTGGGGGCCTCAGAGACCCAGTACTTC
CASRKVGASETQYF
>TRBJ1-2|.|.|TRBV27
TGTGCCAGCAGTTTAGGGCCCCCACACAGGGTGTATGGCTACACCTTC
CASSLGPPHRVYGYTF
>TRBJ2-1|.|.|TRBV7-2
TGTGCCAGCAGCCCAGGATTATCCGGGCAGTTCTTC
CASSPGLSGQFF
>TRBJ1-2|TRBD1|.|TRBV18
TGTGCCAGCTCAGCCACCGGAATAGGGGGCCTTAACTATGGCTACACCTTC
CASSATGIGGLNYGYTF
>TRBJ1-2|.|.|TRBV5-1
TGCGCCAGCAGCCGAACAGGGTTGGAGGGCTACACCTTC
CASSRTGLEGYTF
>TRBJ2-3|.|.|TRBV13
TGTGCCAGCAGCCAGTTCGGGGGGCCCGGCGCAGATACGCAGTATTTT
CASSQFGGPGADTQYF
>TRBJ2-4|TRBD1|.|TRBV9
TGTGCCAGCAGCCCGAGACAGGGGGTGACCAAAAACATTCAGTACTTC
CASSPRQGVTKNIQYF
>TRBJ1-2|TRBD1|.|TRBV24-1
TGTGCCACCAGTGCCGGACAGGGGTACGTTGGCTACACCTTC
CATSAGQGYVGYTF
>TRBJ1-2|TRBD1|.|TRBV29-1
TGCAGCGTTGGTACAGGGGGAATGGAAGGCTACACCTTC
CSVGTGGMEGYTF
>TRBJ1-2|TRBD1|.|TRBV2
TGTGCCAGCAGTGCTGACAGGGAGAATGGCTACACCTTC
CASSADRENGYTF
>TRBJ1-2|.|.|TRBV4-2
TGTGCCAGCAGCCAAGATGCGTCGACAGCTCCTAACTATGGCTACACCTTC
CASSQDASTAPNYGYTF
>TRBJ1-6|TRBD1|few|TRBV7-3
TGTGCCAGCAGGTCGGGACAGGTGAATTCACCCCTCCACTTT
CASRSGQVNSPLHF